The entry below gives a single TCR beta chain sequence along with its context. Its target is not known. Reverse transcription of roughly 0.45 to 1 ug RNA was carried out with random hexamers. Across 54 Vbeta and 13 Jbeta, immunoSEQ multiplex PCR amplified TCR beta CDR3. TCRdb called the immunoSEQ multiplex PCR reads again in MiXCR, with one record for every CDR3 protein. The repertoire holds 120,000 or so distinct CDR3 sequences, around 94% seen once, with over 0.2% in the top ten. This record belongs to a study of CD8 T cells in Susac syndrome. TEMRA cells were FACS-enriched, while CD8+ and CD4+ T cells were negatively isolated. The germline CDR1 and CDR2 sequences are SGDLS and YYNGEE. This CDR3 is built from 17 residues. V lost 2 bases to trimming and J lost 3 bases, with 17 bases between them. General observations from the study: Susac-specific public clones were found in both the total CD8+ and the CD8+ TEMRA repertoires, with under 20 in the former and a few in the latter. Clonal expansion involving Susac CD8+ cells peaked in TEMRA cells and active patients.

The sequence was collected from a human donor with Susac syndrome. The chain joins TRBV9 to TRBJ1-4; D is unclear. Input material: CD8+ T cells from PBMCs. CDR3 sequence reads: CASSVSEGGRANEKLFF. In DNA, the CDR3 is TGTGCCAGCAGCGTGTCGGAGGGCGGTAGGGCTAATGAAAAACTGTTTTTT.